Included here is one T cell receptor (beta chain) sequence, with context. Its antigen is as yet unknown. Expressed TCRB transcripts were sequenced because the isolated RNA had all been reverse transcribed beforehand. Sequencing used immunoSEQ multiplex PCR; TCRdb keeps in-frame clones, though not all of them. This table has fewer than 250,000 clones, 14% appearing once. This specimen comes from a study of beta chain features in type 1 diabetes. Regarding the study as a whole: Type 1 diabetes patients showed fewer insertions and more deletions at VDJ junctions.

After removal of 3 bases from V and 8 bases from J, the junction contained 11 bases not matched to a gene. CDR3 length: 16 amino acids. The germline V gene has CDR1 SGDLS and CDR2 YYNGEE. The chain employs TRBV9 and TRBJ2-3; 11 bases line up with TRBD2. The sample consisted of naive CD4+ T cells from blood. The sequence derives from a middle-aged woman in good health. The CDR3: CASSGTGTSGSGTQYF. CDR3 DNA sequence: TGTGCCAGCAGCGGCACCGGGACTAGCGGCTCGGGTACGCAGTATTTT.